These 32 T cell receptor beta chains were all obtained from the same sample, sequenced in a study of blood T cells in healthy people across ages. It was with a sample-barcoded 5' primer and a J-beta primer mix that a second PCR of roughly 6 to 12 cycles was run. TCRdb passed the 5' RACE reads through MiXCR, listing each CDR3 protein once. In the table there are over 1,500,000 distinct CDR3 sequences, roughly two fifths of which are singletons. Sequencing was performed on blood. The source of these receptors is a human donor in good health.

A few counts support this clonotype. The CDR3 here is CASSIQSLYEQYF. The DNA of the CDR3 is TGTGCCAGCAGCATACAAAGCCTGTACGAGCAGTACTTC. The gene calls are TRBV7-2 and TRBJ2-5; no reliable D call. The assigned J gene may be wrong: the sequence end matches TRBJ2-7 better. Germline CDR1 reads SGHTA; CDR2 reads FQGNSA. The CDR3 contains 13 residues.

This clonotype was picked up many times. The CDR3 coding sequence is TGCAGTGCTGGCCGGGACAGGGTATCGTACGAGCAGTACTTC. Protein product: CSAGRDRVSYEQYF. This chain joins TRBV20-1 and TRBJ2-7; 9 bases align to TRBD1. The CDR3 covers 14 residues. Germline CDR1 is DFQATT and CDR2 is SNEGSKA (reference sequence). The ends lost 5 bases at V and 4 bases at J; junction bases unmatched: 9.

V is TRBV7-2 and J is TRBJ1-5; 10 nucleotides align to TRBD1. Germline trimming cut 5 bases from V and 7 bases from J; bases unmatched to any gene: 8. CDR3 length: 15 residues. Germline assignment: CDR1 SGHTA and CDR2 FQGNSA. CDR3 in DNA: TGTGCCAGCAGCCCCGGACAGGGGGGTGGGCAGCCCCAGCATTTT. It encodes CASSPGQGGGQPQHF.

The rearrangement links TRBV4-1 to TRBJ1-5; 10 bases line up with TRBD1. The V gene end was trimmed by 2 bases and the J gene end by 5 bases; junction bases not matched to a gene: 3. This CDR3 comprises 15 residues. Germline V gene lookup returns CDR1 MGHRA and CDR2 YSYEKL. Here the CDR3 reads CASSQRQGAHQPQHF. The CDR3 nucleotides read TGCGCCAGCAGCCAAAGACAGGGGGCCCATCAGCCCCAGCATTTT.

This clonotype was found a few times. The chain recombines TRBV5-8 with TRBJ2-3; the D is unclear. Per the germline V gene, CDR1 is SGHTS and CDR2 is YDEGEE. Deletions cut 0 bases from V and 1 base from J, with 9 bases between. The CDR3 extends over 15 amino acids. DNA of the CDR3: TGTGCCAGCAGCTTGGCCCTGGTCCGCACAGATACGCAGTATTTT. It specifies CASSLALVRTDTQYF.

The rearrangement joins TRBV12-3 or TRBV12-4 to TRBJ2-7; weak D call: TRBD1 (5 bases). There are 13 residues in the CDR3. Between the trimmed V and J ends, which lost 3 bases and 6 bases, there was a span of 12 bases. CDR3 loop: CASSLGPNTEQYF. CDR3 coding DNA: TGTGCCAGCAGTTTGGGGCCGAATACCGAGCAGTACTTC.

At least ten counts were recorded for this clonotype. The chain recombines TRBV9 with TRBJ2-7; the match to TRBD2 covers 7 bases. Germline CDR1 and CDR2: SGDLS and YYNGEE. The J segment lost 1 base and the V segment lost 3 bases, leaving 10 bases of the junction unmatched. CDR3 length: 16 amino acids. CDR3 sequence reads: CASSAGGLRASYEQYF. CDR3 coding DNA: TGTGCCAGCAGCGCGGGAGGACTCCGAGCTTCCTACGAGCAGTACTTC.

This clonotype was found a few times. One end of the junction varies from germline; a read error may be responsible. The rearrangement links TRBV9 to TRBJ2-3; 9 positions agree with TRBD2. There are 16 residues in the CDR3. CDR1 and CDR2 from the germline V gene are SGDLS and YYNGEE. CDR3 in DNA: TGTGCCAGCAGCGGCCTTGGGACTAGCCTCGCAGATACGCGGTATTTT. Translated, it gives CASSGLGTSLADTRYF.

This sequence joins TRBV7-9 and TRBJ2-1; 11 bases match TRBD2. Germline values: CDR1 SEHNR, CDR2 FQNEAQ (reference sequence). The CDR3 length is 17 residues. Trimming cost V 6 bases and J 3 bases; bases outside gene matches: 10. The CDR3 sequence is CASSKGQLAGVYNEQFF. CDR3 nucleotides: TGTGCCAGCAGTAAAGGGCAACTAGCGGGGGTCTACAATGAGCAGTTCTTC.

The rearrangement links TRBV7-2 to TRBJ1-1, with no clear D. Looked up from germline, CDR1 is SGHTA and CDR2 is FQGNSA. V lost 3 bases, J lost 5 bases, and 10 bases lay in between. The CDR3 loop spans 13 amino acids. The CDR3 nucleotides are TGTGCCAGCAGCTTCCAGCCGGGAACTGAAGCTTTCTTT. This translates into CASSFQPGTEAFF.

The rearrangement links TRBV7-2 to TRBJ1-2, with D unresolved. The CDR3 is 14 residues long. V gave up 6 bases and J gave up 0 bases, with 11 bases separating them. Germline lookup yields CDR1 SGHTA and CDR2 FQGNSA. The DNA for the CDR3 is TGTGCCAGCAGATCCATCCCGGCTAACTATGGCTACACCTTC. Translation gives CASRSIPANYGYTF.

The rearrangement links TRBV6-5 to TRBJ2-2; D may be TRBD2 (6 bases). Trimming removed 5 bases from V and 1 base from J, with 14 bases in between. This CDR3 has 16 residues. Germline V gene sequence: CDR1 MNHEY, CDR2 SVGAGI. The chain's CDR3 is CASSTLGGVNTGELFF. CDR3 nucleotide sequence: TGTGCCAGCAGTACCCTCGGGGGAGTGAACACCGGGGAGCTGTTTTTT.

This chain uses TRBV15 with TRBJ2-3; 9 bases fit TRBD1. The germline V gene encodes CDR1 LNHNV and CDR2 YYDKDF (reference sequence). The ends lost 0 bases at V and 12 bases at J; junction bases unmatched: 4. The CDR3 is 13 residues long. DNA for the CDR3: TGTGCCACCAGCAGAGAGAGGGACAGGGCTCAGTATTTT. Its protein product is CATSRERDRAQYF.

The chain employs TRBV30 and TRBJ2-5; weak D call: TRBD1 (5 bases). The CDR3 is made up of 14 amino acids. Trimming stripped 1 base from V and 4 bases from J, with 13 bases between. The germline CDR1 and CDR2 sequences are GTSNPN and SVGIG (reference sequence). The CDR3 here is CAWSGYRLGETQYF. The CDR3 bases are TGTGCCTGGAGTGGATACAGGCTAGGAGAGACCCAGTACTTC. Full variable domain (missing parts from reference TRBV30 and TRBJ2-5): SQTIHQWPATLVQPVGSPLSLECTVEGTSNPNLYWYRQAAGRGLQLLFYSVGIGQISSEVPQNLSASRPQDRQFILSSKKLLLSDSGFYLCAWSGYRLGETQYFGPGTRLLVL.

Only a few counts were recorded for this clonotype. The V call is TRBV7-8, the J call TRBJ2-7, with unresolved D. The assigned J gene may be wrong: the sequence end matches TRBJ2-5 better. The CDR3 extends over 15 amino acids. In germline, CDR1 is SGHVS, CDR2 FQNEAQ. The CDR3 DNA follows: TGTGCCAGCAGCTTAGAAGTGGCTGCCATGGAGACCCAGTACTTC. Encoded protein: CASSLEVAAMETQYF.

Only a few counts were recorded for this clonotype. The chain employs TRBV4-3 and TRBJ1-2; 9 bases are a match to TRBD1. Germline assignment: CDR1 LGHNA and CDR2 YSLEER. J lost 6 bases, V lost 6 bases, and 14 bases had no gene match. The CDR3 runs 16 residues. The CDR3 reads CASRPYLDRGSDGYTF. In nucleotides, the CDR3 is TGCGCCAGCAGACCGTATCTAGACAGGGGGTCGGATGGCTACACCTTC.

The chain carries TRBV12-3 or TRBV12-4 and TRBJ1-5; a possible D gene is TRBD1 (6 bases). Trimming left V 5 bases short and J 5 bases short, with 13 bases between. The CDR3 is 14 residues long. CDR3 bases: TGTGCCAGCAGTCTCTCCCAGGGGCATCAGCCCCAGCATTTT. It encodes CASSLSQGHQPQHF.

This clonotype was counted only a few times. The gene calls are TRBV7-3 and TRBJ2-1; D is perhaps TRBD2 (5 bases). V was trimmed by 5 bases and J by 1 base, leaving 21 bases between them. The CDR3 is 18 amino acids. The germline CDR1 and CDR2 sequences are SGHTA and FQGTGA. CDR3 in amino acids: CASSPAGGEVGSYNEQFF. The CDR3 DNA sequence: TGTGCCAGCAGCCCCGCGGGCGGCGAGGTAGGGTCCTACAATGAGCAGTTCTTC.

This chain uses TRBV28 with TRBJ2-7; D ambiguous. There are 13 residues in the CDR3. Germline-derived CDR1 and CDR2 are MDHEN and SYDVKM. V was clipped by 6 bases and J by 2 bases, with 11 bases between them. The CDR3 loop reads CASSHDNAYEQYF. Written as DNA, the CDR3 is TGTGCCAGCAGCCATGACAACGCCTACGAGCAGTACTTC.

This chain connects TRBV7-2 to TRBJ2-5, with 10 bases that match TRBD2. Losses at the gene ends were 1 base for V and 5 bases for J; bases not matched to a gene: 16. Germline lookup yields CDR1 SGHTA and CDR2 FQGNSA. The CDR3 runs 19 residues. The CDR3 reads CASSLVPATSGVKGETQYF. As DNA, the CDR3 is TGTGCCAGCAGCTTAGTCCCAGCTACTAGCGGGGTAAAAGGGGAGACCCAGTACTTC.

Of note for this clonotype: The germline gene is not matched at one end of the junction; a read error may be the cause. The chain links TRBV27 to TRBJ2-6, with D maybe TRBD1 (6 bases). Germline values: CDR1 MNHEY, CDR2 SMNVEV (reference sequence). This CDR3 region has 19 residues. Written as DNA, the CDR3 is TGTGCCAGCAGTAGTGTTATCAGTAGGGGGATGTCTGGGGCCAGCGTCCGGACTTTC. Its protein product is CASSSVISRGMSGASVRTF.

This clonotype showed up just a few times. Here the CDR3 reads CASSTSPGQGNEQFF. The CDR3 DNA reads as TGTGCCAGCAGCACATCTCCGGGACAGGGAAATGAGCAGTTCTTC. V and J are TRBV9 and TRBJ2-1, with 9 nucleotides matching TRBD1. Trimming cost V 4 bases and J 7 bases; bases outside gene matches: 9. The germline V gene encodes CDR1 SGDLS and CDR2 YYNGEE. The CDR3 has 15 residues.

As for this clonotype: A much larger clone differs from this one at a single base, so this may be a read error. The chain is built from TRBV6-4 and TRBJ2-7; possible D gene TRBD2, 6 bases. The CDR3 is 15 residues long. Per the germline V gene, CDR1 is MRHNA and CDR2 is SNTAGT. The CDR3 DNA is TGTGTCAGCAGTGACTACAAAAGACTAGTCTACGAGCAGTACTTC. Amino acids: CVSSDYKRLVYEQYF.

V gene TRBV7-8 combines with J gene TRBJ2-7; D may match TRBD1 or TRBD2 (5 bases each). Per the germline V gene, CDR1 is SGHVS and CDR2 is FQNEAQ. Trimming took 4 bases from V and 3 from J, leaving 19 bases between them. This CDR3 comprises 16 residues. DNA of the CDR3: TGTGCCAGCAGCTCGCGCAATATAGGGGACCGCTACGAGCAGTACTTC. It encodes CASSSRNIGDRYEQYF. The complete variable domain, with remaining parts taken from reference TRBV7-8 and TRBJ2-7, reads GAGVSQSPRYKVAKRGQDVALRCDPISGHVSLFWYQQALGQGPEFLTYFQNEAQLDKSGLPSDRFFAERPEGSVSTLKIQRTQQEDSAVYLCASSSRNIGDRYEQYFGPGTRLTVT.

This clonotype was seen a single time. One end of the junction fails to match germline, which may point to a read error. This chain links TRBV7-2 with TRBJ2-1, with 8 nucleotides matching TRBD2. CDR1 is SGHTA and CDR2 is FQGNSA in the germline V gene. CDR3 size: 15 residues. The CDR3 DNA reads as TGTGTCAGCAGCTTCCAAGCGGGGGCGGTCGATGAGCAGTTCTTC. It encodes CVSSFQAGAVDEQFF.

On this clonotype: A much larger clonotype is one base distant, so this may be a read error. The conserved phenylalanine or tryptophan is not found at the CDR3 terminus, so this likely reflects a read error. This chain joins TRBV12-3 or TRBV12-4 and TRBJ1-1, with D possibly matching TRBD1 (5 bases). The CDR3 has 13 amino acids. V was pared by 3 bases and J by 5 bases, with 10 bases between. This CDR3 is CASSFQGVTEAFC. CDR3 sequence (DNA): TGTGCCAGCAGTTTTCAAGGGGTAACTGAAGCTTTCTGT.

The chain links TRBV5-1 to TRBJ2-1, with 7 bases identical to TRBD2. CDR1 is SGHRS and CDR2 is YFSETQ in the germline V gene. The CDR3 runs to 16 residues. With V trimmed by 1 base and J by 2 bases, 6 bases remained unmatched. CDR3 in amino acids: CASSLIRGVAYNEQFF. The CDR3 DNA sequence: TGCGCCAGCAGCTTGATTCGGGGGGTTGCCTACAATGAGCAGTTCTTC.

As regards this clonotype: At one of its ends the junction is not consistent with the germline gene, which may arise from a read error. This chain connects TRBV20-1 to TRBJ2-4; 13 nucleotides line up with TRBD2. The length of the CDR3 is 15 residues. Germline CDR1 DFQATT, CDR2 SNEGSKA (reference sequence). The CDR3 coding sequence is TGCAGTGCCCGACTAGCGGGGGGAAGAGGAGAGACCCAGCACTTC. Translation: CSARLAGGRGETQHF.

The chain has TRBV4-1 and TRBJ2-7, with D maybe TRBD1 (6 bases). The germline V gene encodes CDR1 MGHRA and CDR2 YSYEKL. CDR3 length: 15 amino acids. The V gene lost 4 bases and the J gene lost 2 bases, with 15 bases spanning the gap. CDR3 in amino acids: CASSPAGRGTYEQYF. CDR3 coding DNA: TGCGCCAGCAGCCCCGCCGGCAGGGGAACCTACGAGCAGTACTTC.

This clonotype was counted a few times. This sequence joins TRBV6-5 and TRBJ2-3; the D call may be TRBD1 or TRBD2 (5 bases each). Trimming took off 2 bases at V and 0 bases at J, with 12 bases between the two ends. The CDR3 runs to 16 residues. Per the germline V gene, CDR1 is MNHEY and CDR2 is SVGAGI. CDR3 residues: CASSYTGTASTDTQYF. DNA for the CDR3: TGTGCCAGCAGTTACACCGGGACGGCCAGCACAGATACGCAGTATTTT.

The chain carries TRBV7-6 and TRBJ1-1, with D possibly matching TRBD1 (5 bases). Germline V gives CDR1 SGHVS, CDR2 FNYEAQ. This CDR3 spans 12 amino acids. V was cut by 8 bases and J by 5 bases, with 12 bases left in between. For the CDR3, the DNA is TGTGCCAGCCGGGGGGTTGAAACTGAAGCTTTCTTT. This sequence encodes CASRGVETEAFF.

The J gene is TRBJ2-1, the V gene TRBV11-1, with TRBD1 identical over 7 bases. J gave up 8 bases and V 5 bases, and 12 bases lay outside the gene matches. The CDR3 has 15 residues. Germline V CDR1 and CDR2: SGHAT, FQDESV (reference sequence). CDR3 amino acids: CASSPNPTGFDEQFF. The CDR3 nucleotides read TGTGCCAGCAGCCCCAACCCGACAGGGTTTGATGAGCAGTTCTTC.